This T cell receptor (beta chain) was obtained from a study of T cells in Graves' hyperthyroidism and ophthalmopathy. About the study: At the time of initial diagnosis and before any treatment, peripheral blood was collected.

CDR1 is KGHSH, CDR2 LQKENI, per germline. The CDR3 length is 14 residues. V shed 4 bases and J shed 0 bases, with 7 bases lying between them. Together with thyroid ultrasound, orbital computed tomography, serum thyroxine and TRAb, clinical symptoms were used for diagnoses. RNA transcripts yielded amplified TCR beta CDR3 regions. TCR CDR3 regions were first amplified by RT-PCR with HTBI primers. From the multiplex PCR reads, TCRdb called clonotypes with MiXCR, one entry per CDR3 protein. The sample lists about 350,000 distinct CDR3 sequences; 18% were seen once. The sequence was collected from a middle-aged woman with Graves' ophthalmopathy. Material: blood. The chain has TRBV18 and TRBJ2-4; D remains ambiguous. Here the CDR3 DNA reads TGTGCCAGCTCACTCAAGCTAGCCAAAAACATTCAGTACTTC. As protein: CASSLKLAKNIQYF. Supplemented by reference TRBV18 and TRBJ2-4, the full variable domain reads NAGVMQNPRHLVRRRGQEARLRCSPMKGHSHVYWYRQLPEEGLKFMVYLQKENIIDESGMPKERFSAEFPKEGPSILRIQQVVRGDSAAYFCASSLKLAKNIQYFGAGTRLSVL.